The clone carrying this TCR beta chain has more than one count but fewer than ten. No antigen is known for it. Sequenced by immunoSEQ multiplex PCR; TCRdb stores in-frame clones only, minus some. The sample carries under 2,500 clones, 30% to 45% recorded once. The data are from a study of T cells in localized non-small cell lung cancer. Notes on the study in general: When the top 100 tumor clones were examined, a median around 58 of them also appeared in the adjacent lung, which was paired and uninvolved. Because sequencing included only one region (of the tumor), heterogeneity remains possible. In uninvolved adjacent lung, T cell clonality reached its highest value, exceeding tumor.

Trimming took 8 bases from V and 5 from J; bases not matched to a gene: 14. This CDR3 region has 17 residues. Germline V gene lookup returns CDR1 MNHGY and CDR2 SAAAGT. The chain is built from TRBV6-8 and TRBJ2-2; 10 nucleotides agree with TRBD1. The material sequenced was normal lung tissue next to the tumor, taken before any cancer treatment. This sequence originates from a female donor aged 60 or older with stage I squamous cell lung carcinoma. This CDR3 reads CASGSLGQGIGTGELFF. Here the CDR3 DNA reads TGTGCCAGCGGGAGCCTGGGACAGGGGATCGGGACCGGGGAGCTGTTTTTT.